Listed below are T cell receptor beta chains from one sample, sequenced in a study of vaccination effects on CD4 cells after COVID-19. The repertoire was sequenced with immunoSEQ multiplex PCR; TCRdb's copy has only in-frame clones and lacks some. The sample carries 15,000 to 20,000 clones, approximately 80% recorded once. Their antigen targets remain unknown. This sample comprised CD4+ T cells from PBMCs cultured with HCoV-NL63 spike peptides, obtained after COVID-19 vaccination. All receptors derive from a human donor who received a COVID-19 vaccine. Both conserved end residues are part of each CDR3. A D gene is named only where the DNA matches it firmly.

CDR3aa: CASSLAGQTGQPQHF; v_gene: TRBV5-1; d_gene: -
CDR3aa: CASSLGRMAFF; v_gene: TRBV7-8; d_gene: -
CDR3aa: CASGGQPQHF; v_gene: TRBV30; d_gene: -
CDR3aa: CASSLLAGGKETQYF; v_gene: TRBV6-5; d_gene: TRBD2
CDR3aa: CASSEQTTNTGELFF; v_gene: TRBV9; d_gene: -
CDR3aa: CASNSGTYNSPLHF; v_gene: TRBV6-5; d_gene: -
CDR3aa: CASSYTDRIYSGANVLTF; v_gene: TRBV6-2/TRBV6-3; d_gene: -
CDR3aa: CASYGGQETQYF; v_gene: TRBV6-5; d_gene: -
CDR3aa: CASSMGGRDQPQHF; v_gene: TRBV2; d_gene: -
CDR3aa: CASSQTGQGTHEQYF; v_gene: TRBV3-1/TRBV3-2; d_gene: TRBD1
CDR3aa: CASSAGQGRETQYF; v_gene: TRBV9; d_gene: TRBD1
CDR3aa: CASSLADRGSPLHF; v_gene: TRBV7-8; d_gene: -
CDR3aa: CASSSGLGNQPQHF; v_gene: TRBV2; d_gene: -
CDR3aa: CASSEQQGALNYGYTF; v_gene: TRBV28; d_gene: TRBD1
CDR3aa: CASSFDRVGSNQPQHF; v_gene: TRBV7-8; d_gene: TRBD1
CDR3aa: CASSRASSTDTQYF; v_gene: TRBV23-1; d_gene: -
CDR3aa: CASSAPARGEKLFF; v_gene: TRBV28; d_gene: -
CDR3aa: CASIGTSGNNEQFF; v_gene: TRBV19; d_gene: TRBD2
CDR3aa: CASSVGGGGSYNEQFF; v_gene: TRBV9; d_gene: -
CDR3aa: CASSLVHGSSGNTIYF; v_gene: TRBV7-6; d_gene: -
CDR3aa: CASSLYGTSGGTSSTDTQYF; v_gene: TRBV7-8; d_gene: TRBD2
CDR3aa: CASSLSDSGTQYF; v_gene: TRBV27; d_gene: -
CDR3aa: CASSSRVNEQFF; v_gene: TRBV27; d_gene: -
CDR3aa: CASSGTVQPQHF; v_gene: TRBV12-3/TRBV12-4; d_gene: TRBD1
CDR3aa: CAIRASPNEQYF; v_gene: TRBV10-3; d_gene: -
CDR3aa: CAIHSETRDRQETQYF; v_gene: TRBV21-1; d_gene: -
CDR3aa: CASSEGGSADTQYF; v_gene: TRBV6-4; d_gene: -
CDR3aa: CASSFQADTYGYTF; v_gene: TRBV27; d_gene: -
CDR3aa: CASSQAGRATEAFF; v_gene: TRBV3-1/TRBV3-2; d_gene: -
CDR3aa: CASSRDGGSGNTIYF; v_gene: TRBV5-1; d_gene: -
CDR3aa: CASSYQGAYEQYF; v_gene: TRBV6-2/TRBV6-3; d_gene: TRBD1
CDR3aa: CASRSSVGRVEQFF; v_gene: TRBV6-5; d_gene: -
CDR3aa: CAISDAGLNTQYF; v_gene: TRBV10-3; d_gene: -
CDR3aa: CASRPEGSPLHF; v_gene: TRBV2; d_gene: -
CDR3aa: CASSKSTPLHF; v_gene: TRBV19; d_gene: -
CDR3aa: CASREEQNTEAFF; v_gene: TRBV2; d_gene: -
CDR3aa: CASRPTGNPYEQYF; v_gene: TRBV25-1; d_gene: -
CDR3aa: CASSSPGHNTEAFF; v_gene: TRBV7-2; d_gene: -
CDR3aa: CASSPSGGLSGANVLTF; v_gene: TRBV18; d_gene: -
CDR3aa: CASSAGTENTGELFF; v_gene: TRBV13; d_gene: TRBD1
CDR3aa: CASSQATATNEKLFF; v_gene: TRBV3-1/TRBV3-2; d_gene: -
CDR3aa: CASSVFDRGSPLHF; v_gene: TRBV2; d_gene: -
CDR3aa: CASSPGQPLSGNTIYF; v_gene: TRBV28; d_gene: TRBD1
CDR3aa: CSSPVQAVGSYGYTF; v_gene: TRBV29-1; d_gene: -
CDR3aa: CASRRTSTDTQYF; v_gene: TRBV25-1; d_gene: -
CDR3aa: CASSLKVTSGSGTYNEQFF; v_gene: TRBV27; d_gene: TRBD2
CDR3aa: CASSLGDRGWNTEAFF; v_gene: TRBV7-6; d_gene: TRBD1
CDR3aa: CASRGDLGQPQHF; v_gene: TRBV6-5; d_gene: -
CDR3aa: CASSQETWDSNTGELFF; v_gene: TRBV4-1; d_gene: TRBD1
CDR3aa: CASSPRTGKGGDEQFF; v_gene: TRBV18; d_gene: TRBD1
CDR3aa: CASGSRAKPEEQYF; v_gene: TRBV9; d_gene: -
CDR3aa: CASSDGTGNTEAFF; v_gene: TRBV5-1; d_gene: TRBD1
CDR3aa: CASQQSSIGRYEQYF; v_gene: TRBV25-1; d_gene: TRBD2
CDR3aa: CASTRTVMNTEAFF; v_gene: TRBV6-5; d_gene: -
CDR3aa: CAWKFITSRYTF; v_gene: TRBV30; d_gene: -
CDR3aa: CASSWAAPGQTNEKLFF; v_gene: TRBV7-9; d_gene: -
CDR3aa: CASSLEGKNTEAFF; v_gene: TRBV27; d_gene: -
CDR3aa: CASIQGVNTEAFF; v_gene: TRBV6-5; d_gene: TRBD1
CDR3aa: CASSQVTGRTEAFF; v_gene: TRBV3-1/TRBV3-2; d_gene: TRBD1